Presented here are 30 T cell receptor beta chains from one specimen sequenced in a study of technical replicates of blood from a handful of donors. Some clones are missing from TCRdb's copy, which holds only in-frame ones; the method was immunoSEQ multiplex PCR. This sample has 74,000 or so clones, with about 96% found just once. Sequencing was done on a sample of T cells isolated from PBMCs. The receptors stem from a human donor in good health.

This clone was recorded only once. V gene TRBV28 combines with J gene TRBJ1-3; the D gene is possibly TRBD1 (5 bases). Germline V gene lookup returns CDR1 MDHEN and CDR2 SYDVKM. V was shortened by 8 bases and J by 6 bases, with 5 bases between the two germline ends. The CDR3 totals 10 residues. In nucleotides, the CDR3 is TGTGCCAGCGGACAAAACACCATATATTTT. Its protein is CASGQNTIYF.

CDR3 nucleotides: TGTGCCAGTAGTATGTTCGGTCAGCCCCAGCATTTT. It translates to CASSMFGQPQHF. This chain links TRBV19 with TRBJ1-5, with D uncertain. The CDR3 loop spans 12 amino acids. With 3 bases removed from V and 6 bases from J, the gap between germline ends came to 6 bases. Germline CDR1 reads LNHDA; CDR2 reads SQIVND (reference sequence).

This clone has only one observation. V usage is TRBV5-6 and J usage is TRBJ2-1; no firm D call. CDR1 is SGHDT and CDR2 is YYEEEE in the germline V gene. Trimming removed 2 bases at V and 5 bases at J, with 5 bases between. The CDR3 consists of 12 residues. CDR3 sequence: CASSLGDNEQFF. As DNA, the CDR3 is TGTGCCAGCAGCTTAGGAGACAATGAGCAGTTCTTC. Using reference TRBV5-6 and TRBJ2-1 for the parts outside the CDR3, the full variable domain is DAGVTQSPTHLIKTRGQQVTLRCSPKSGHDTVSWYQQALGQGPQFIFQYYEEEERQRGNFPDRFSGHQFPNYSSELNVNALLLGDSALYLCASSLGDNEQFFGPGTRLTVL.

This chain joins TRBV2 and TRBJ1-1, with no clear D. Trimming cost V 4 bases and J 1 base, with 10 bases left between them. The CDR3 totals 14 residues. Germline-derived CDR1 and CDR2 are SNHLY and FYNNEI. CDR3 in DNA: TGTGCCAGCAGTGGACTGGGGAGGAACACTGAAGCTTTCTTT. Translation: CASSGLGRNTEAFF.

This chain joins TRBV5-1 and TRBJ2-1; 7 bases fit TRBD1. The germline CDR1 and CDR2 sequences are SGHRS and YFSETQ. The CDR3 is 12 amino acids. V lost 7 bases and J lost 5; bases outside the gene matches: 3. This CDR3 reads CASRQGNNEQFF. CDR3 in DNA: TGCGCCAGCCGACAGGGAAACAATGAGCAGTTCTTC. Full variable domain (missing parts from reference TRBV5-1 and TRBJ2-1): KAGVTQTPRYLIKTRGQQVTLSCSPISGHRSVSWYQQTPGQGLQFLFEYFSETQRNKGNFPGRFSGRQFSNSRSEMNVSTLELGDSALYLCASRQGNNEQFFGPGTRLTVL.

The chain is built from TRBV30 and TRBJ1-4; D remains unclear. V shed 2 bases and J shed 5 bases, with 12 bases lying between them. In germline, CDR1 is GTSNPN, CDR2 SVGIG (reference sequence). The CDR3 covers 14 residues. The CDR3 DNA is TGTGCCTGGAGTCAGGCTCCTTCCAATGAAAAACTGTTTTTT. It specifies CAWSQAPSNEKLFF.

The chain is built from TRBV27 and TRBJ2-1; D is ambiguous. The CDR3 loop spans 13 amino acids. Trimming cost V 5 bases and J 6 bases, with 11 bases left between them. Germline loops: CDR1 MNHEY, CDR2 SMNVEV (reference sequence). CDR3 nucleotides: TGTGCCAGCAGTGACGGGTCAATCAATGAGCAGTTCTTC. Its translation: CASSDGSINEQFF.

The J gene is TRBJ1-1, the V gene TRBV2, with D possibly matching TRBD1 (6 bases). Trimming left V 3 bases short and J 11 bases short, with 19 bases between. This CDR3 contains 14 residues. In germline, CDR1 is SNHLY, CDR2 FYNNEI. The CDR3 DNA is TGTGCCAGCAGTGAGGAGGGGGGGGCGCGATGGGCTTTCTTT. It encodes CASSEEGGARWAFF.

The chain employs TRBV4-1 and TRBJ2-3; D perhaps matches TRBD1 (7 bases). Germline loops: CDR1 MGHRA, CDR2 YSYEKL. V lost 4 bases and J lost 1, with 15 bases in between. The CDR3 consists of 16 residues. CDR3 loop: CASSRVRGTGTDTQYF. The CDR3 DNA follows: TGCGCCAGCAGCCGGGTCAGGGGGACTGGCACAGATACGCAGTATTTT.

The chain is built from TRBV27 and TRBJ1-1, with a weak D call TRBD1 (6 bases). V lost 4 bases, J lost 1 base, and 13 bases lay in between. The CDR3 extends over 15 amino acids. Germline V gene sequence: CDR1 MNHEY, CDR2 SMNVEV (reference sequence). The CDR3 here is CASSSYKTGNTEAFF. For the CDR3, the DNA is TGTGCCAGCAGTTCCTATAAGACAGGGAACACTGAAGCTTTCTTT.

This clone appeared a single time. The chain joins TRBV15 to TRBJ2-7, with 7 bases aligning to TRBD2. Germline V gene data show CDR1 as LNHNV and CDR2 as YYDKDF (reference sequence). The length of the CDR3 is 16 residues. V shed 1 base, J shed 6 bases, and the junction held 12 bases outside the gene matches. CDR3 nucleotide sequence: TGTGCCACCAGCAGAGTCGTGACTAGCTGGCGCGGCGAGCAGTACTTC. This encodes CATSRVVTSWRGEQYF.

The chain couples TRBV28 to TRBJ2-1; 7 positions agree with TRBD1. J was trimmed by 7 bases and V by 6 bases; bases with no gene match: 21. In germline, CDR1 is MDHEN, CDR2 SYDVKM. The CDR3 consists of 18 residues. The DNA of the CDR3 is TGTGCCAGCAGGGCAACCTTTCTAGGGGGCCCGTACAAGAATGAGCAGTTCTTC. Translating gives CASRATFLGGPYKNEQFF.

The chain employs TRBV7-9 and TRBJ1-1, with 8 bases lining up with TRBD1. Germline V CDR1 and CDR2: SEHNR, FQNEAQ (reference sequence). This CDR3 contains 15 residues. V lost 5 bases and J lost 0; bases outside the gene matches: 5. CDR3 amino acids: CASSLRTGLNTEAFF. DNA of the CDR3: TGTGCCAGCAGCCTCCGGACAGGGTTGAACACTGAAGCTTTCTTT.

The V and J genes are TRBV14 and TRBJ2-5, with a weak D call TRBD1 (8 bases). Trimming left V 5 bases short and J 0 bases short, with 16 bases between. The V gene's germline CDR1 is SGHDN and CDR2 FVKESK. The CDR3 length is 16 residues. Here the CDR3 reads CASSYGQGLNQETQYF. In DNA form, the CDR3 reads TGTGCCAGCAGCTACGGACAGGGACTAAACCAAGAGACCCAGTACTTC. The entire variable domain, with the rest obtained from reference TRBV14 and TRBJ2-5, is as follows: EAGVTQFPSHSVIEKGQTVTLRCDPISGHDNLYWYRRVMGKEIKFLLHFVKESKQDESGMPNNRFLAERTGGTYSTLKVQPAELEDSGVYFCASSYGQGLNQETQYFGPGTRLLVL.

The chain links TRBV5-1 to TRBJ1-2; TRBD1 agrees at 8 bases. Germline loops: CDR1 SGHRS, CDR2 YFSETQ. The CDR3 length is 14 residues. V lost 0 bases, J lost 7 bases, and 5 bases stayed unmatched. DNA for the CDR3: TGCGCCAGCAGCTTGGGTCAGGGGGCGTCTGGCTACACCTTC. It translates to CASSLGQGASGYTF.

Only one count was recorded for this clone. This chain links TRBV6-5 with TRBJ2-3, with 16 bases lining up with TRBD2. Germline V CDR1 and CDR2: MNHEY, SVGAGI. The CDR3 loop spans 16 amino acids. The V gene end was trimmed by 4 bases and the J gene end by 7 bases; junction bases not matched to a gene: 5. In nucleotides, the CDR3 is TGTGCCAGCAGTTCGGGACTAGCGGGGGGGCTGAATACGCAGTATTTT. Amino acids: CASSSGLAGGLNTQYF.

The J gene is TRBJ1-1, the V gene TRBV5-6, with D possibly matching TRBD1 (5 bases). The CDR3 length is 16 residues. Trimming stripped 0 bases from V and 2 bases from J, with 14 bases between. Germline V gene sequence: CDR1 SGHDT, CDR2 YYEEEE. The CDR3 loop reads CASSLAGETLNTEAFF. Written as DNA, the CDR3 is TGTGCCAGCAGCTTGGCGGGGGAAACCCTAAACACTGAAGCTTTCTTT.

The sample holds one count of this clone. The chain carries TRBV19 and TRBJ2-5, with 8 bases identical to TRBD2. The germline V gene has CDR1 LNHDA and CDR2 SQIVND (reference sequence). The ends lost 2 bases at V and 9 bases at J; junction bases unmatched: 11. The CDR3 is 15 residues long. CDR3 residues: CASSISAGGLSAQYF. The DNA for the CDR3 is TGTGCCAGTAGTATATCGGCGGGGGGTCTATCGGCCCAGTACTTC.

V and J are TRBV6-5 and TRBJ1-3; no clear D gene. Trimming took 0 bases from V and 7 from J, leaving 7 bases between them. The CDR3 contains 13 residues. The germline CDR1 and CDR2 sequences are MNHEY and SVGAGI. CDR3 in amino acids: CASSYSSSNTIYF. DNA for the CDR3: TGTGCCAGCAGTTACTCGAGCTCCAACACCATATATTTT.

The V gene is TRBV5-1, the J gene TRBJ2-3; 16 nucleotides align to TRBD2. Germline V lookup: CDR1 SGHRS, CDR2 YFSETQ. V was pared by 1 base and J by 6 bases, with 8 bases of the junction left unmatched. The CDR3 has 18 residues. CDR3 amino acids: CASSLSGTSGGAPDTQYF. The CDR3 nucleotides are TGCGCCAGCAGCTTGTCCGGGACTAGCGGGGGGGCCCCTGATACGCAGTATTTT.

V is TRBV27 and J is TRBJ1-2; D is unresolved. Germline lookup yields CDR1 MNHEY and CDR2 SMNVEV (reference sequence). The ends were cut back, 2 bases at V and 0 bases at J, with 4 bases in the middle. The CDR3 has 13 amino acids. Written as DNA, the CDR3 is TGTGCCAGCAGTTTACGGTCTAACTATGGCTACACCTTC. Its protein is CASSLRSNYGYTF.

V gene TRBV6-4 combines with J gene TRBJ2-5; 9 bases map to TRBD2. V shed 2 bases and J 4 bases; nucleotides not matched to a gene: 2. The CDR3 has 14 amino acids. Germline CDR1 reads MRHNA; CDR2 reads SNTAGT. The CDR3 loop reads CASSDAGGPETQYF. CDR3 nucleotide sequence: TGTGCCAGCAGTGACGCGGGAGGGCCAGAGACCCAGTACTTC.

The V gene is TRBV29-1, the J gene TRBJ2-1; 10 bases match TRBD2. The ends lost 4 bases at V and 10 bases at J; junction bases unmatched: 7. Germline CDR1 reads SQVTM; CDR2 reads ANQGSEA. The CDR3 consists of 13 residues. The CDR3 sequence: CSVVWTSGLEQFF. The CDR3 DNA is TGCAGCGTTGTGTGGACTAGCGGACTGGAGCAGTTCTTC.

The J gene is TRBJ2-5, the V gene TRBV30, with TRBD2 matching 8 bases. CDR1 is GTSNPN and CDR2 is SVGIG in the germline V gene (reference sequence). The CDR3 covers 14 residues. Unmatched junction bases numbered 10, after V lost 8 bases and J lost 2 bases. The CDR3 spells CAGRGSGGQETQYF. Here the CDR3 DNA reads TGTGCCGGTAGGGGGAGCGGGGGACAAGAGACCCAGTACTTC.

This chain links TRBV7-2 with TRBJ2-1, with TRBD2 identical over 8 bases. This CDR3 has 19 residues. Per germline, CDR1 SGHTA and CDR2 FQGNSA. The ends lost 4 bases at V and 10 bases at J; junction bases unmatched: 24. The CDR3 DNA follows: TGTGCCAGCAGCTCCCGGAAATTCGCCGGGACTAGTATCTTAGGGGAGCAGTTCTTC. It yields the protein CASSSRKFAGTSILGEQFF.

The rearrangement links TRBV4-1 to TRBJ2-5; no clear D gene. CDR1 is MGHRA and CDR2 is YSYEKL in the germline V gene. V lost 4 bases to trimming and J lost 1 base, with 7 bases between them. This CDR3 region has 13 residues. The CDR3 loop is CASSPTLQETQYF. DNA of the CDR3: TGCGCCAGCAGCCCTACCCTCCAAGAGACCCAGTACTTC.

This CDR3 is CASSVTVGQGAYEQYF. The CDR3 bases are TGTGCCAGCAGTGTGACTGTGGGACAGGGAGCCTACGAGCAGTACTTC. The chain employs TRBV2 and TRBJ2-7; 9 bases are a match to TRBD1. The CDR3 sequence is 16 residues long. Germline-derived CDR1 and CDR2 are SNHLY and FYNNEI. After removal of 4 bases from V and 2 bases from J, the junction contained 9 bases not matched to a gene.

The rearrangement links TRBV9 to TRBJ2-1, with 10 nucleotides matching TRBD2. Per germline, CDR1 SGDLS and CDR2 YYNGEE. The CDR3 totals 18 residues. V lost 3 bases to trimming and J lost 3 bases; unmatched junction nucleotides: 12. The DNA of the CDR3 is TGTGCCAGCAGCGAGGGGACTAGCGCAGGGGGGAGCTACAATGAGCAGTTCTTC. Translation: CASSEGTSAGGSYNEQFF.

This clone has only one observation. V usage is TRBV7-7 and J usage is TRBJ2-1; 9 bases align to TRBD2. The V gene's germline CDR1 is SSHAT and CDR2 FNYEAQ (reference sequence). CDR3 size: 15 residues. Trimming cost V 1 base and J 9 bases; bases outside gene matches: 7. The CDR3 bases are TGTGCCAGCAGCTTAGGGCGGGAGGGAGTCGGTGAGCAGTTCTTC. It is translated as CASSLGREGVGEQFF.

V and J are TRBV7-9 and TRBJ2-1, with 7 bases aligning to TRBD1. The CDR3 is 15 residues long. The germline gives CDR1 SEHNR, CDR2 FQNEAQ (reference sequence). Trimming took 2 bases from V and 9 from J; bases not matched to a gene: 10. The CDR3 protein is CASSLNRGEHGEQFF. The DNA of the CDR3 is TGTGCCAGCAGCTTAAACAGGGGTGAACATGGTGAGCAGTTCTTC.